This T cell receptor beta chain was captured by sequencing in a study of siplizumab effects on memory and regulatory T cells. Findings and caveats of the study: Mappable alloreactive CD4+ clones averaged 68.8% Treg-derived with siplizumab versus 26.9% in controls. Both greater diversity than memory cells and a major contribution to the alloresponse seemed to characterize naive T cells. The suppressive capacity of proliferating Tregs from siplizumab cultures remained unconfirmed.

For every sample, about 10^5 TCR templates were assayed. TCRdb's table, derived via immunoSEQ multiplex PCR, lists solely in-frame clones and lacks some. The sample lists about 56,000 clones, around 97% occurring once. The germline gives CDR1 SGHTA, CDR2 FQGNSA. V lost 5 bases and J 5 bases, leaving 13 bases between the germline ends. The CDR3 runs to 13 residues. Concerning this clone: Its antigen remains unidentified.

The TCR comes from a human donor in good health. The rearrangement links TRBV7-2 to TRBJ2-7; the D gene is possibly TRBD2 (5 bases). The specimen was naive CD8+ T cells sorted from blood. CDR3 amino acids: CASSSWMGDEQYF. For the CDR3, the DNA is TGTGCCAGCAGCAGTTGGATGGGAGACGAGCAGTACTTC.